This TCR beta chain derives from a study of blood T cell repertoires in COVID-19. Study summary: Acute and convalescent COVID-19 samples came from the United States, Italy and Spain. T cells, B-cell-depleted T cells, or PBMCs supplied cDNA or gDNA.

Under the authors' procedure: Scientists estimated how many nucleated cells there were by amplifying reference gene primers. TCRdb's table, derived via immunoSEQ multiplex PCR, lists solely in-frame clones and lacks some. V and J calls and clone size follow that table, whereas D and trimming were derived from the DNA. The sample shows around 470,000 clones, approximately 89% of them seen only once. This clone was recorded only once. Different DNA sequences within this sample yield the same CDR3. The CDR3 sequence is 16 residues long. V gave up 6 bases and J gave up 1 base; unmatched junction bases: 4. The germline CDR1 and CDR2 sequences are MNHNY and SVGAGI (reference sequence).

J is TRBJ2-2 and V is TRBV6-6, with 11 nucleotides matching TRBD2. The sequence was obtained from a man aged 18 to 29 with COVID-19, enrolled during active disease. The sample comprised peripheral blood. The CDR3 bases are TGTGCCAGCAGCTATGGGACTAGCGGGAACACCGGGGAGCTGTTTTTT. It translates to CASSYGTSGNTGELFF.